This TCR beta chain was captured by sequencing in a study of cytomegalovirus exposure and HLA in healthy donors. Study context: There were roughly 120 million unique TCR beta sequences, drawn from roughly 200 million T cells, in an earlier analysis. There were just under 400 genotyped donors. Of these, roughly 82% fell in the genetic ancestry cluster associated with self-reported Caucasian donors.

Study conclusions and caveats: Roughly uniform depth of sequencing across donors was assumed in presence/absence analyses. Indistinguishability led to the exclusion of some V segments, TRBV6-2 and TRBV6-3 included.

CDR1 is LNHNV, CDR2 YYDKDF, per germline (reference sequence). The V end was cut by 3 bases, the J end by 1 base, with 12 bases between. This CDR3 has 15 residues. The PCR contained 60 Vbeta and 13 Jbeta primers. Clones were sequenced by immunoSEQ multiplex PCR, and TCRdb holds only the in-frame ones, with some missing. The sample has 49,000 or so clones, 65% to 85% seen once. Points on this clone: Its target is not known.

Specimen: PBMCs. This sequence was found in a boy between 10 and 17 years old in good health and CMV-seropositive. This sequence joins TRBV15 and TRBJ2-5, with a weak D call TRBD2 (6 bases). CDR3 protein: CATSSRLGSQETQYF. CDR3 coding DNA: TGTGCCACCAGCAGTCGACTAGGCTCCCAAGAGACCCAGTACTTC.